The text below deals with one T cell receptor beta chain. The antigen remains unidentified. Sequenced by immunoSEQ multiplex PCR; TCRdb stores in-frame clones only, minus some. The sample yields under 2,000,000 clones, about 94% seen once. The source of the sample is a study of shared clonotypes between healthy human individuals. CD45RO-negative, CCR7-positively selected cells formed the naive CD8 fraction, excluding terminally differentiated effector memory CD45RA+ cells. Study conclusions and caveats: The study generally estimated greater richness for naive than memory subsets.

Sequencing input: naive CD8+ T cells sorted from blood. The clonotype comes from a man between 18 and 29 years old in good health.

The CDR3 sequence: CASSHPGETEAFF. The CDR3 nucleotides read TGTGCCAGCAGCCACCCGGGCGAAACTGAAGCTTTCTTT. This chain connects TRBV2 to TRBJ1-1; D is ambiguous. Germline CDR1 and CDR2: SNHLY and FYNNEI. The CDR3 runs to 13 residues. V lost 6 bases and J 5 bases, leaving 13 bases between the germline ends.